This TCR beta chain was observed in a study of a mutant IDH1 vaccine in newly diagnosed glioma. Profiled with immunoSEQ multiplex PCR; TCRdb holds only in-frame clones, not every one. The top ten hold 9% to 15% of the sample, which has 45,000 to 55,000 clones, 76% seen once. Sample time point: week 35, safety follow-up. The vaccine gave 300 ug of a 20-mer mutant IDH1 peptide subcutaneously per dose. The germline V gene has CDR1 SGHTA and CDR2 FQGNSA. The CDR3 loop spans 15 amino acids. With 1 base removed from V and 7 bases from J, the gap between germline ends came to 14 bases. Study-wide results and limits: Immune responses induced by the vaccine were seen in about 93% of patients, spanning multiple MHC alleles.

This clone was recorded many times. What it binds is unknown. This sequence was found in a man aged 35-49 years with glioma. The sample consisted of PBMCs, taken from a glioma patient whose treatment included an IDH1 peptide vaccine. This sequence joins TRBV7-2 and TRBJ2-4; D might be TRBD2 (5 bases). CDR3 nucleotides: TGTGCCAGCAGCTTAGAGTCCGGACTCTGGAACATTCAGTACTTC. Its protein product is CASSLESGLWNIQYF.